This TCR beta chain was captured by sequencing in a study of low-dose radiotherapy and immunotherapy resistance in tumors. Study details: Patients of Cohort 1 had 0.5 Gy fractions every 2 weeks, which summed to 6.5 Gy.

This CDR3 has 13 residues. Trimming removed 1 base from V and 3 bases from J; junction bases left unmatched: 0. Germline CDR1 reads DFQATT; CDR2 reads SNEGSKA (reference sequence). Both TCRalpha and TCRbeta chains were reverse transcribed with V-gene-specific primers. Both a constant-region primer and a V-primer adapter served to amplify TCRs across roughly 20 PCR cycles. The isolated mRNA underwent amplification through in vitro transcription. MiXCR, run by TCRdb on the reads, gives a single entry per CDR3 protein. The table records 65,000 to 95,000 distinct CDR3 sequences, roughly 17% of them present only once. The time point denotes: after trial treatment. Regarding treatment: LDRT plus nivolumab, ipilimumab, low-dose cyclophosphamide and aspirin (RACIN trial). Low-dose radiotherapy and low-dose cyclophosphamide, together with aspirin, ipilimumab and nivolumab, were given to donors. All eligible patients presented with advanced solid tumors that contained no tumor-infiltrating lymphocytes.

V is TRBV20-1 and J is TRBJ1-1; 9 bases match TRBD1. The sequencing here drew on PBMCs, taken after low-dose radiotherapy plus immunotherapy. The source of this sequence is a male donor with prostate cancer. The DNA for the CDR3 is TGCAGTGCTAGAGGGGACAGGGACACTGAAGCTTTCTTT. Its translation: CSARGDRDTEAFF.